The 9 T cell receptor beta chains below come from one sample, sequenced in a study of cytomegalovirus exposure and HLA in healthy donors. The PCR contained 60 Vbeta and 13 Jbeta primers. TCRdb keeps only in-frame clones here, not all; method: immunoSEQ multiplex PCR. This table lists about 76,000 clones. Sequenced: PBMCs. The receptors derive from a woman in her forties in good health and CMV-seropositive.

The chain joins TRBV7-3 to TRBJ2-5; 7 bases fit TRBD1. The J call may be faulty, since TRBJ2-7 better matches the DNA end. There are 14 residues in the CDR3. Germline assignment: CDR1 SGHTA and CDR2 FQGTGA. The CDR3 coding sequence is TGTGCCAGCAGCTTAGACAGGGCGAGTGGCGAGCAGTACTTC. It yields the protein CASSLDRASGEQYF.

The genes are TRBV9 and TRBJ2-2; 7 bases line up with TRBD1. Trimming removed 4 bases from V and 5 bases from J; junction bases left unmatched: 5. CDR1 is SGDLS, CDR2 YYNGEE, per germline. The CDR3 is 14 amino acids. The DNA of the CDR3 is TGTGCCAGCAGCCCTTCAGGGGGTACCGGGGAGCTGTTTTTT. The encoded protein is CASSPSGGTGELFF.

The V and J genes are TRBV19 and TRBJ2-1; 8 bases are a match to TRBD2. The CDR3 runs 16 residues. In germline, CDR1 is LNHDA, CDR2 SQIVND (reference sequence). The V and J ends lost 4 bases and 1 base, in that order; junction bases with no gene match: 6. CDR3 DNA sequence: TGTGCCAGTAGTAGATGGGCGGGAGGTTCCTACAATGAGCAGTTCTTC. Its translation: CASSRWAGGSYNEQFF.

The chain employs TRBV27 and TRBJ2-7, with a weak D call TRBD1 (5 bases). Germline V gives CDR1 MNHEY, CDR2 SMNVEV (reference sequence). The CDR3 is made up of 18 amino acids. The V and J ends lost 8 bases and 6 bases respectively, with 32 bases between them. The CDR3 DNA reads TGTGCCAGCCATGGACACCGGGCCGGCCTCCTCCATGGGATCGAGCAGTACTTC. Amino acid sequence: CASHGHRAGLLHGIEQYF.

CDR3 region: CASRRDRVNQPQHF. The CDR3 coding sequence is TGTGCCAGCAGGAGGGACAGGGTAAATCAGCCCCAGCATTTT. The chain links TRBV6-5 to TRBJ1-5; 9 bases agree with TRBD1. The CDR3 is 14 residues long. From germline, CDR1 is MNHEY and CDR2 SVGAGI. The trim removed 6 bases at V and 4 bases at J, leaving 4 bases unmatched.

This CDR3 is CASSLWETDHYEQYF. CDR3 bases: TGTGCCAGCAGCTTATGGGAGACCGACCACTACGAGCAGTACTTC. The rearrangement uses TRBV7-6 and TRBJ2-7; D perhaps matches TRBD2 (5 bases). This CDR3 comprises 15 residues. The V end was cut by 2 bases, the J end by 3 bases, with 14 bases between. Germline V gene lookup returns CDR1 SGHVS and CDR2 FNYEAQ.

The V call is TRBV7-6, the J call TRBJ2-5, with TRBD2 identical over 10 bases. Trimming removed 5 bases from V and 2 bases from J; junction bases left unmatched: 8. This CDR3 comprises 16 residues. CDR1 and CDR2 from the germline V gene are SGHVS and FNYEAQ. The CDR3 loop is CASSARLAGEQETQYF. CDR3 DNA: TGTGCCAGCAGCGCCAGGCTAGCGGGGGAACAAGAGACCCAGTACTTC.

The gene calls are TRBV9 and TRBJ2-7, with TRBD2 matching 7 bases. From germline, CDR1 is SGDLS and CDR2 YYNGEE. V dropped 0 bases and J dropped 6; count of bases not matched to a gene: 3. The CDR3 covers 13 residues. The CDR3 sequence: CASSVDGGSEQYF. The CDR3 bases are TGTGCCAGCAGCGTAGACGGGGGGAGCGAGCAGTACTTC.

The gene calls are TRBV5-1 and TRBJ2-1, with 11 positions matching TRBD2. The germline V gene has CDR1 SGHRS and CDR2 YFSETQ. V lost 4 bases, J lost 0 bases, and 6 bases stayed unmatched. The CDR3 is made up of 17 amino acids. The CDR3: CASSTGTSGLSYNEQFF. The CDR3 nucleotides read TGCGCCAGCAGCACCGGGACTAGCGGTCTCTCCTACAATGAGCAGTTCTTC.